One sample yielded the 18 T cell receptor beta chains listed below, sequenced in a study of blood T cell repertoires in COVID-19. Sequencing was performed with immunoSEQ multiplex PCR; in TCRdb, only in-frame clones are kept and a portion is missing. The repertoire holds around 320,000 clones, with about 91% as singletons. The sequencing sample was made of peripheral blood. These receptors all come from a woman in her twenties or thirties who had recovered from COVID-19.

The chain links TRBV7-8 to TRBJ1-1, with 8 bases aligning to TRBD1. The germline CDR1 and CDR2 sequences are SGHVS and FQNEAQ. This CDR3 region has 13 residues. V lost 3 bases to trimming and J lost 6 bases; unmatched junction nucleotides: 3. The DNA of the CDR3 is TGTGCCAGCAGCTTCTCGGGACAGGCTGAAGCTTTCTTT. Protein product: CASSFSGQAEAFF.

The chain has TRBV5-1 and TRBJ1-4, with 7 bases identical to TRBD1. Germline V CDR1 and CDR2: SGHRS, YFSETQ. V lost 1 base and J lost 8; bases outside the gene matches: 8. This CDR3 is 15 amino acids long. The CDR3 loop reads CASSLLTGVREKLFF. The DNA of the CDR3 is TGCGCCAGCAGCTTGTTAACAGGGGTGAGAGAAAAACTGTTTTTT.

The J gene is TRBJ1-2, the V gene TRBV19, with no clear D. CDR1 and CDR2 from the germline V gene are LNHDA and SQIVND (reference sequence). V was clipped by 6 bases and J by 8 bases, with 16 bases between them. This CDR3 has 13 residues. The CDR3 DNA reads TGTGCCAGTAGAAGTGAGGCGGGGTTGGGCTACACCTTC. It specifies CASRSEAGLGYTF.

A few counts support this clone. The J gene is TRBJ2-3, the V gene TRBV7-8, with TRBD1 matching 8 bases. The CDR3 length is 12 residues. Trimming cost V 4 bases and J 8 bases; bases outside gene matches: 2. Germline CDR1 SGHVS, CDR2 FQNEAQ. CDR3 nucleotides: TGTGCCAGCAGCTCAACAGGGGGTACGCAGTATTTT. This sequence encodes CASSSTGGTQYF. Supplemented by reference TRBV7-8 and TRBJ2-3, the full variable domain reads GAGVSQSPRYKVAKRGQDVALRCDPISGHVSLFWYQQALGQGPEFLTYFQNEAQLDKSGLPSDRFFAERPEGSVSTLKIQRTQQEDSAVYLCASSSTGGTQYFGPGTRLTVL.

The chain carries TRBV7-7 and TRBJ2-7; tentative D call: TRBD2 (5 bases). The CDR3 extends over 13 amino acids. Germline V gives CDR1 SSHAT, CDR2 FNYEAQ (reference sequence). V gave up 5 bases and J gave up 3 bases, with 11 bases separating them. The DNA of the CDR3 is TGTGCCAGCAGCCCCGGTGGGAGCTACGAGCAGTACTTC. It yields the protein CASSPGGSYEQYF.

The genes are TRBV14 and TRBJ1-2; 7 bases fit TRBD1. CDR1 is SGHDN and CDR2 is FVKESK in the germline V gene. V lost 4 bases, J lost 4 bases, and 12 bases stayed unmatched. CDR3 length: 16 amino acids. The CDR3: CASSRLIGGASYGYTF. The CDR3 nucleotides are TGTGCCAGCAGCCGACTGATAGGGGGCGCGTCCTATGGCTACACCTTC.

This chain uses TRBV27 with TRBJ1-1; TRBD1 aligns across 7 bases. The CDR3 spans 12 residues. Germline CDR1 is MNHEY and CDR2 is SMNVEV (reference sequence). The V and J ends lost 6 bases and 5 bases, in that order; junction bases with no gene match: 3. CDR3 residues: CASRTGWTEAFF. Written as DNA, the CDR3 is TGTGCCAGCAGGACAGGGTGGACTGAAGCTTTCTTT.

The chain uses TRBV7-8 and TRBJ1-5; 7 bases map to TRBD1. Germline V gene data show CDR1 as SGHVS and CDR2 as FQNEAQ. J was trimmed by 7 bases and V by 1 base; bases with no gene match: 4. The CDR3 contains 14 residues. The CDR3, as DNA: TGTGCCAGCAGCTTAGGAGGGGGCGGGCAGCCCCAGCATTTT. Translating gives CASSLGGGGQPQHF.

The chain couples TRBV6-2 or TRBV6-3 to TRBJ1-2; D is possibly TRBD1 (5 bases). Germline V lookup: CDR1 MNHEY, CDR2 SVGEGT. V gave up 6 bases and J gave up 8 bases, with 16 bases separating them. The CDR3 sequence is 13 residues long. CDR3 sequence (DNA): TGTGCCAGCAGCGGCCGCAGGGAGGACGGCTACACCTTC. It codes for CASSGRREDGYTF.

The chain joins TRBV9 to TRBJ2-3; D remains unclear. The length of the CDR3 is 14 residues. The V gene's germline CDR1 is SGDLS and CDR2 YYNGEE. Trimming took off 3 bases at V and 2 bases at J, with 10 bases between the two ends. The CDR3 reads CASSADTHTDTQYF. The CDR3, as DNA: TGTGCCAGCAGCGCTGACACCCACACAGATACGCAGTATTTT.

The chain couples TRBV7-3 to TRBJ2-7, with a possible D match to TRBD1 (6 bases). V was cut by 4 bases and J by 4 bases, with 11 bases left in between. The CDR3 spans 13 residues. Germline assignment: CDR1 SGHTA and CDR2 FQGTGA. CDR3 loop: CASSSDQGYEQYF. For the CDR3, the DNA is TGTGCCAGCAGCTCAGACCAGGGGTACGAGCAGTACTTC. The entire variable domain, with the rest obtained from reference TRBV7-3 and TRBJ2-7, is as follows: GAGVSQTPSNKVTEKGKYVELRCDPISGHTALYWYRQSLGQGPEFLIYFQGTGAADDSGLPNDRFFAVRPEGSVSTLKIQRTERGDSAVYLCASSSDQGYEQYFGPGTRLTVT.

This clone was seen more than once but under ten times. J is TRBJ1-5 and V is TRBV11-2; no clear D gene. Germline-derived CDR1 and CDR2 are SGHAT and FQNNGV. Trimming removed 7 bases from V and 0 bases from J, with 22 bases in between. This CDR3 is 18 amino acids long. Written as DNA, the CDR3 is TGTGCCAGCACAACCGCCCGAGACTTGTGGTATAGCAATCAGCCCCAGCATTTT. This sequence encodes CASTTARDLWYSNQPQHF.

Written as DNA, the CDR3 is TGTGCCAGCAGCGTAGCTACGGCAGGTCCGCGAGTCTATGGCTACACCTTC. It specifies CASSVATAGPRVYGYTF. V gene TRBV9 combines with J gene TRBJ1-2, with unresolved D. CDR1 and CDR2 (germline): SGDLS, YYNGEE. The CDR3 is 17 amino acids. V was clipped by 0 bases and J by 4 bases, with 19 bases between them.

The chain couples TRBV11-2 to TRBJ1-5; possible D gene TRBD1, 5 bases. In germline, CDR1 is SGHAT, CDR2 FQNNGV. The CDR3 runs to 13 residues. V gave up 0 bases and J gave up 7 bases, with 7 bases separating them. DNA for the CDR3: TGTGCCAGCAGCTTAGACAGGGCACAGCCCCAGCATTTT. Encoded protein: CASSLDRAQPQHF.

J is TRBJ2-2 and V is TRBV3-1 (or the pseudogene TRBV3-2); D is perhaps TRBD1 (5 bases). The germline CDR1 and CDR2 sequences are LGHDT and YNNKEL (reference sequence). The CDR3 has 14 amino acids. V gave up 1 base and J gave up 6 bases, with 9 bases separating them. The CDR3 here is CASSQVRVPGELFF. As DNA, the CDR3 is TGTGCCAGCAGCCAAGTCAGGGTCCCCGGGGAGCTGTTTTTT.

The genes are TRBV4-2 and TRBJ2-1; the D gene is possibly TRBD2 (5 bases). There are 17 residues in the CDR3. V lost 1 base, J lost 5 bases, and 18 bases lay in between. CDR1 LGHNA and CDR2 YNFKEQ come from the germline V gene. The CDR3 region is CASSQGGSRLGHNEQFF. CDR3 nucleotide sequence: TGTGCCAGCAGCCAAGGAGGGTCCCGTTTGGGCCACAATGAGCAGTTCTTC.

The chain recombines TRBV18 with TRBJ2-5; 9 bases line up with TRBD1. After removal of 6 bases from V and 4 bases from J, the junction contained 3 bases not matched to a gene. CDR3 length: 13 residues. Germline V gene sequence: CDR1 KGHSH, CDR2 LQKENI. The CDR3 region is CASSGQGVETQYF. The CDR3 DNA reads as TGTGCCAGCTCGGGACAGGGCGTAGAGACCCAGTACTTC.

A single count supports this clone. The chain couples TRBV19 to TRBJ1-6, with 9 bases aligning to TRBD1. The V gene end was trimmed by 2 bases and the J gene end by 7 bases; junction bases not matched to a gene: 3. The V gene's germline CDR1 is LNHDA and CDR2 SQIVND (reference sequence). The CDR3 sequence is 15 residues long. The CDR3 protein is CASSIPGTGNSPLHF. The CDR3 DNA sequence: TGTGCCAGTAGTATACCCGGGACAGGGAATTCACCCCTCCACTTT. The full variable domain, with the rest looked up from reference TRBV19 and TRBJ1-6, is DGGITQSPKYLFRKEGQNVTLSCEQNLNHDAMYWYRQDPGQGLRLIYYSQIVNDFQKGDIAEGYSVSREKKESFPLTVTSAQKNPTAFYLCASSIPGTGNSPLHFGNGTRLTVT.